This T cell receptor beta chain was obtained from a study of blood T cell repertoires in COVID-19 (dated by TCRdb to 2018 to 2021). General notes on the study: Samples from collaborators originated in the United States, Italy and Spain and spanned both the acute and convalescent phases of COVID-19. The prospective study material was composed of cDNA or gDNA derived from T cells, B-cell-depleted T cells, or PBMCs. Deeply sampled blood TCRbeta repertoires from subjects exposed to, actively infected with, or recovered from COVID-19 were included in the dataset. The repertoires were released in a freely available public database meant as a resource for research on the immune response to SARS-CoV-2. The samples were drawn from two sources: the first 160 participants of the ongoing ImmuneRACE study, and 1,254 subjects contributed by 6 global collaborators. Sample metadata almost always included a de-identified subject ID, COVID-19 status, age in years and sex. HLA class I and class II types, where available, came from metadata supplied by the sample provider rather than from assay-based typing. Overall results and qualifications from the work: The amount of clinical and demographic metadata varied by source and participant and was provided uncurated.

TCRbeta CDR3 regions were amplified from genomic DNA by means of the immunoSEQ Assay, a bias-controlled multiplex PCR. From the authors' description of their analysis: Nucleated cell counts per sample were estimated from amplification of reference gene primers within the assay. To quantify the absolute abundance of each unique TCRbeta CDR3 rearrangement, sequence reads were collapsed and filtered. For each sample, productive Simpson clonality was calculated as the square root of Simpson's diversity index across productive rearrangements. The table comes from immuneACCESS by way of TCRdb, which keeps in-frame sequences with V and J called. Part of the clones is missing from these tables; in studies checked, under half for an unresolved V gene and the rest for unknown reasons. Clonal size and the V and J genes are those of that table, whereas D and trimming came from the DNA. Within this sample are under 300,000 clones, with roughly nine tenths of them counted one time only. The ten biggest clones cover 3% of the sample.

For this clone: Its antigen has not been determined. It has no much larger one-base neighbor in the sample; base qualities were not kept.

In the prospective study, participants were about 18 to 95 years old, resided in approximately 22 geographic areas of the United States, and were enrolled through a virtual design. To assign participants to cohorts, the prospective study relied on clinical history that participants themselves reported in a screening survey and a study questionnaire. ImmuneRACE Cohort 3 recovered participants were defined by two consecutive negative NP/OP PCR tests, healthcare professional clearance, or symptom resolution. Each participant in the prospective study had whole blood, serum and a nasopharyngeal or oropharyngeal swab collected by mobile phlebotomists. Over a roughly 2-month period, participants in the prospective study had the option of providing additional blood draws and questionnaires. Before DNA extraction, blood samples from the prospective study were shipped at room temperature or frozen. CDR1 and CDR2 are drawn from the germline V gene: SGHRS, YFSETQ. V is shortened by 1 base, J by 5 bases, and the region joining them spans 15 bases. The CDR3 spans 15 residues, from the cysteine through the phenylalanine. The sequence is cut down to CDR3 DNA, 45 bases in frame from base 1.

The clonotype comes from a woman between 50 and 59 years old who had recovered from COVID-19. Input material: PBMCs or T cells enriched from blood (not recorded which). Recombination linked TRBV5-1 to TRBJ2-5, and perhaps TRBD2 as D gene, on 5 matching bases. The CDR3 is CASSLNVDSPETQYF. The nucleotides read TGCGCCAGCAGCTTGAACGTGGACTCCCCGGAGACCCAGTACTTC.